Following are 17 T cell receptor beta chains from one sample sequenced in a study of T cells in localized non-small cell lung cancer. Produced via immunoSEQ multiplex PCR; TCRdb's table is partial and in-frame only. Of over 20,000 clones in the sample, approximately 83% are singletons; the top ten hold 5.8%. Sequencing was performed on peripheral blood, taken before any cancer treatment. The receptor source for this set is a male donor aged 60 or over with stage II squamous cell lung carcinoma.

This clone was observed a single time. The gene calls are TRBV5-1 and TRBJ1-4; D might be TRBD1 (6 bases). This CDR3 is 15 amino acids long. CDR1 and CDR2 (germline): SGHRS, YFSETQ. V shed 5 bases and J shed 2 bases, with 13 bases lying between them. The CDR3 loop is CASSVGRGTNEKLFF. Here the CDR3 DNA reads TGCGCCAGCAGTGTGGGCAGGGGTACTAATGAAAAACTGTTTTTT.

This clone has only one observation. CDR3 sequence (DNA): TGTGCCAGCAGCTCCAGTCCCGGGACATACAATGAGCAGTTCTTC. It yields the protein CASSSSPGTYNEQFF. The V gene is TRBV7-9, the J gene TRBJ2-1; D is perhaps TRBD1 (6 bases). CDR3 length: 15 residues. The germline V and J ends were trimmed by 4 bases and 4 bases, with 14 bases remaining between them. The germline gives CDR1 SEHNR, CDR2 FQNEAQ (reference sequence).

In this sample, this clone is medium-sized. The V and J genes are TRBV7-6 and TRBJ2-2, with 9 bases fitting TRBD1. The CDR3 contains 12 residues. From germline, CDR1 is SGHVS and CDR2 FNYEAQ. V shed 8 bases and J 7 bases; nucleotides not matched to a gene: 2. CDR3 bases: TGTGCCAGCGGACAGGGGTACGGGGAGCTGTTTTTT. Its protein is CASGQGYGELFF.

The gene calls are TRBV19 and TRBJ1-2; D uncertain. The CDR3 has 14 amino acids. Germline CDR1 and CDR2: LNHDA and SQIVND (reference sequence). Deletions cut 3 bases from V and 3 bases from J, with 11 bases between. Here the CDR3 reads CASSIEGMDYGYTF. The DNA for the CDR3 is TGTGCCAGTAGTATTGAAGGGATGGACTATGGCTACACCTTC.

This sequence joins TRBV7-2 and TRBJ1-2, with 9 nucleotides matching TRBD1. The V gene end was trimmed by 5 bases and the J gene end by 8 bases; junction bases not matched to a gene: 6. The CDR3 length is 13 residues. Germline V gene lookup returns CDR1 SGHTA and CDR2 FQGNSA. This CDR3 is CASSQQGAWGYTF. DNA of the CDR3: TGTGCCAGCAGCCAACAGGGGGCATGGGGCTACACCTTC.

The chain combines TRBV9 with TRBJ2-7, with 7 positions matching TRBD1. CDR1 and CDR2 (germline): SGDLS, YYNGEE. The J segment lost 0 bases and the V segment lost 0 bases, leaving 6 bases of the junction unmatched. The CDR3 is made up of 16 amino acids. DNA of the CDR3: TGTGCCAGCAGCGTAGCGCCAGGGGGATTCTCCTACGAGCAGTACTTC. It codes for CASSVAPGGFSYEQYF. The whole variable domain, remainder taken from reference TRBV9 and TRBJ2-7, is DSGVTQTPKHLITATGQRVTLRCSPRSGDLSVYWYQQSLDQGLQFLIQYYNGEERAKGNILERFSAQQFPDLHSELNLSSLELGDSALYFCASSVAPGGFSYEQYFGPGTRLTVT.

This clone was recorded only once. The chain joins TRBV7-9 to TRBJ2-1; 11 nucleotides line up with TRBD2. Germline-derived CDR1 and CDR2 are SEHNR and FQNEAQ (reference sequence). Trimming cost V 4 bases and J 5 bases; bases outside gene matches: 4. This CDR3 has 15 residues. CDR3 nucleotides: TGTGCCAGCAGCTGGGGTAGCGGGAGGGACAATGAGCAGTTCTTC. This codes for CASSWGSGRDNEQFF.

This clone was observed once. The chain has TRBV11-2 and TRBJ2-1; 8 positions agree with TRBD1. Germline V gives CDR1 SGHAT, CDR2 FQNNGV. The ends lost 2 bases at V and 6 bases at J; junction bases unmatched: 0. The length of the CDR3 is 13 residues. Written as DNA, the CDR3 is TGTGCCAGCAGCTTACAGGGGGCCAATGAGCAGTTCTTC. As protein: CASSLQGANEQFF.

In nucleotides, the CDR3 is TGCGCCAGCCGGATACACCGCAATTCACCCCTCCACTTT. Residues: CASRIHRNSPLHF. The chain recombines TRBV10-1 with TRBJ1-6; D not certain. Germline assignment: CDR1 WNHNN and CDR2 SYGVQD (reference sequence). V gave up 8 bases and J gave up 7 bases, with 12 bases separating them. The CDR3 is 13 amino acids.

This chain connects TRBV6-6 to TRBJ1-1; D ambiguous. The CDR3 is 13 residues long. V lost 0 bases, J lost 7 bases, and 9 bases lay in between. The V gene's germline CDR1 is MNHNY and CDR2 SVGAGI (reference sequence). The chain's CDR3 is CASSYSIWYEAFF. CDR3 DNA sequence: TGTGCCAGCAGTTACTCGATATGGTATGAAGCTTTCTTT.

The chain has TRBV6-1 and TRBJ2-6; tentative D call: TRBD1 (6 bases). V was cut by 2 bases and J by 1 base, with 24 bases left in between. The CDR3 sequence is 21 residues long. Germline CDR1 MNHNS, CDR2 SASEGT. The CDR3 sequence is CASSEPPGFGTPNSGANVLTF. CDR3 coding DNA: TGTGCCAGCAGTGAACCACCGGGCTTTGGGACACCGAATTCTGGGGCCAACGTCCTGACTTTC.

The V gene is TRBV7-2, the J gene TRBJ1-6, with 9 bases fitting TRBD1. V shed 5 bases and J 9 bases; nucleotides not matched to a gene: 8. Per the germline V gene, CDR1 is SGHTA and CDR2 is FQGNSA. The length of the CDR3 is 15 residues. DNA of the CDR3: TGTGCCAGCAGCCCCCGACAGGGGGAGAGTTCACCCCTCCACTTT. This gives the protein CASSPRQGESSPLHF.

The rearrangement links TRBV7-8 to TRBJ1-2; D unresolved. Trimming stripped 2 bases from V and 6 bases from J, with 16 bases between. Germline-derived CDR1 and CDR2 are SGHVS and FQNEAQ. The CDR3 has 15 amino acids. CDR3 sequence: CASSLRRGRGDGYTF. The CDR3 coding sequence is TGTGCCAGCAGCTTAAGGCGGGGTCGGGGTGATGGCTACACCTTC.

The rearrangement uses TRBV5-6 and TRBJ2-5, with D possibly being TRBD1 (6 bases). The germline V gene has CDR1 SGHDT and CDR2 YYEEEE. The V gene lost 5 bases and the J gene lost 2 bases, with 19 bases spanning the gap. This CDR3 region has 16 residues. Here the CDR3 DNA reads TGTGCCAGCAGATTCCAGGGGCTCGGGAAACAAGAGACCCAGTACTTC. It translates to CASRFQGLGKQETQYF. The full variable domain, rest sourced from reference TRBV5-6 and TRBJ2-5, is DAGVTQSPTHLIKTRGQQVTLRCSPKSGHDTVSWYQQALGQGPQFIFQYYEEEERQRGNFPDRFSGHQFPNYSSELNVNALLLGDSALYLCASRFQGLGKQETQYFGPGTRLLVL.

CDR3: CASTLGGQQETQYF. CDR3 nucleotide sequence: TGTGCCAGCACCCTGGGGGGGCAGCAAGAGACCCAGTACTTC. This chain links TRBV6-1 with TRBJ2-5; D is perhaps TRBD2 (7 bases). CDR3 length equals 14 residues. The germline V gene encodes CDR1 MNHNS and CDR2 SASEGT. With 7 bases removed from V and 2 bases from J, the gap between germline ends came to 14 bases.

This clone was seen a few times. The CDR3 reads CASSPASGGPPWNEQFF. The DNA of the CDR3 is TGTGCCAGCAGCCCAGCTAGCGGGGGCCCCCCCTGGAATGAGCAGTTCTTC. V gene TRBV7-2 combines with J gene TRBJ2-1, with 10 bases identical to TRBD2. The CDR3 consists of 17 residues. With V trimmed by 5 bases and J by 7 bases, 14 bases remained unmatched. Germline V gives CDR1 SGHTA, CDR2 FQGNSA.

V is TRBV28 and J is TRBJ2-4; unclear D gene. V lost 5 bases and J lost 3, with 20 bases in between. This CDR3 spans 17 amino acids. Germline values: CDR1 MDHEN, CDR2 SYDVKM. The CDR3 region is CASSLTGPPFFKNIQYF. The DNA for the CDR3 is TGTGCCAGCAGTCTAACCGGACCCCCATTCTTCAAAAACATTCAGTACTTC.